The sequence of this TCR beta chain was determined in a study of control samples from healthy donors and cancer patients (dated by TCRdb to 2020 to 2022). Regarding this clone: Its antigen is currently not known. No clone much larger than this one lies a single base away; base qualities are absent.

Libraries came from the immunoSEQ multiplex PCR assay. Not all clones reach the TCRdb copy of this immuneACCESS table, which keeps in-frame sequences only. Checked studies attribute under half of the gap to unresolved V genes and leave the rest unexplained. Recorded for this sample are about 94,000 clones; less than 95% of them occurred a single time. The top ten clones comprise over 3% of the sample. Reading the germline V gene gives CDR1 MNHNS and CDR2 SASEGT. Taken from cysteine to phenylalanine, the CDR3 has 13 residues. Only the CDR3 DNA is retained, 39 bases long and in frame from the first base. The junction shows trimming of 1 base on V and 7 bases on J, plus 11 bases between the germline ends.

The receptor chain draws on TRBV6-1 and TRBJ2-7, with a weak D call of TRBD2 (6 bases match). This TCR was recovered from a young woman in good health. The specimen was blood. The CDR3 loop reads CASSEVVGGEQYF. The DNA sequence reads TGTGCCAGCAGTGAAGTGGTTGGGGGGGAGCAGTACTTC.